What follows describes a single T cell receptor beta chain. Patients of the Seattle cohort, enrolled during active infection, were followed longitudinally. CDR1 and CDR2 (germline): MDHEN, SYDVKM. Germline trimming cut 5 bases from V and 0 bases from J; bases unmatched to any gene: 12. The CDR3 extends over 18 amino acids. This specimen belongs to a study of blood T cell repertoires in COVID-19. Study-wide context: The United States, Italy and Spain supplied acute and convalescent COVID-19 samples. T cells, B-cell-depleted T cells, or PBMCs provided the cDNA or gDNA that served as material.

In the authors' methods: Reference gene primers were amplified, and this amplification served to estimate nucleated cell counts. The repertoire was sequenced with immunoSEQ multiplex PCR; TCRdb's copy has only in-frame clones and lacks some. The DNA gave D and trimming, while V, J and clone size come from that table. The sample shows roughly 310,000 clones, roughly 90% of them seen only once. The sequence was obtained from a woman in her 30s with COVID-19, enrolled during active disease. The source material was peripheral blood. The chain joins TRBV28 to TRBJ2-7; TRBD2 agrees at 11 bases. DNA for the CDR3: TGTGCCAGCAGTCCCCCCGGACTAGCGGGTCTCTTCTCCTACGAGCAGTACTTC. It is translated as CASSPPGLAGLFSYEQYF.